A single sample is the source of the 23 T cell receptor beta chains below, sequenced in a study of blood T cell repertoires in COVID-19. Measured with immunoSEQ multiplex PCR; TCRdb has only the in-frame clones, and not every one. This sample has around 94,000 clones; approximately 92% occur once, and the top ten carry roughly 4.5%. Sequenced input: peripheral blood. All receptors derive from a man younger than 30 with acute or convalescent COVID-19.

Written as DNA, the CDR3 is TGCGCCAGCAGCCTAGACGGACAGGGTCGATCCCACGAGCAGTACTTC. This encodes CASSLDGQGRSHEQYF. V is TRBV5-1 and J is TRBJ2-7; 8 bases are shared with TRBD1. This CDR3 has 16 residues. Germline V gives CDR1 SGHRS, CDR2 YFSETQ. V shed 4 bases, J shed 5 bases, and the junction held 14 bases outside the gene matches.

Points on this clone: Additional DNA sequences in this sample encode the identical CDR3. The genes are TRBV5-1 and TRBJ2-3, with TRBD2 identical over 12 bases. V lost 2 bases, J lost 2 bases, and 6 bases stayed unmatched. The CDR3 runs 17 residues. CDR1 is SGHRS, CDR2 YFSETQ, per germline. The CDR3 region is CASSFPLAGGPTDTQYF. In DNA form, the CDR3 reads TGCGCCAGCAGCTTTCCTCTAGCGGGGGGGCCCACAGATACGCAGTATTTT.

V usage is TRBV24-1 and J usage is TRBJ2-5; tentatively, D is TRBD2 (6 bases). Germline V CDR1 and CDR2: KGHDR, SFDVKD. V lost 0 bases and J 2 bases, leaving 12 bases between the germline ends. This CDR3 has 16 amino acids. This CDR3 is CATSDLRLGEQETQYF. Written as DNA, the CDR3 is TGTGCCACCAGTGATTTGAGACTAGGAGAACAAGAGACCCAGTACTTC.

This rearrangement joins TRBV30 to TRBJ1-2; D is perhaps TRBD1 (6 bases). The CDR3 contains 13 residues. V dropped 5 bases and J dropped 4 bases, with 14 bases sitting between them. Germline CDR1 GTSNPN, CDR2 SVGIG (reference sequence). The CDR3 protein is CAWASGTPYGYTF. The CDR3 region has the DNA TGTGCCTGGGCCTCCGGGACACCCTATGGCTACACCTTC.

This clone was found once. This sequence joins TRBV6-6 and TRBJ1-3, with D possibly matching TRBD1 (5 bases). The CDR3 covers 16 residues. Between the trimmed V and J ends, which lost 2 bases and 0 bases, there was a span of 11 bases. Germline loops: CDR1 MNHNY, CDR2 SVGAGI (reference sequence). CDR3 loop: CASSYTQTVSGNTIYF. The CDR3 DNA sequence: TGTGCCAGCAGTTACACTCAGACAGTCTCTGGAAACACCATATATTTT.

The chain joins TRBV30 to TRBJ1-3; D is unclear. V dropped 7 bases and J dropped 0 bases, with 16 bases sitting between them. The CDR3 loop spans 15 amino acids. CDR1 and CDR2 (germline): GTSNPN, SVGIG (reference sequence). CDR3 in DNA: TGTGCCTCCGCGGGGTTGGGCTTCTCTGGAAACACCATATATTTT. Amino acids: CASAGLGFSGNTIYF. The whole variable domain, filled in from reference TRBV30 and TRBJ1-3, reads SQTIHQWPATLVQPVGSPLSLECTVEGTSNPNLYWYRQAAGRGLQLLFYSVGIGQISSEVPQNLSASRPQDRQFILSSKKLLLSDSGFYLCASAGLGFSGNTIYFGEGSWLTVV.

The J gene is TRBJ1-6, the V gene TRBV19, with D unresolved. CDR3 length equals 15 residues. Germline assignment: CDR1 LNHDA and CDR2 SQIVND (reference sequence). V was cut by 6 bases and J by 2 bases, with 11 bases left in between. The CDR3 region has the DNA TGTGCCAGTAGCCTTGAAGCACCCTATAATTCACCCCTCCACTTT. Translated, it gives CASSLEAPYNSPLHF.

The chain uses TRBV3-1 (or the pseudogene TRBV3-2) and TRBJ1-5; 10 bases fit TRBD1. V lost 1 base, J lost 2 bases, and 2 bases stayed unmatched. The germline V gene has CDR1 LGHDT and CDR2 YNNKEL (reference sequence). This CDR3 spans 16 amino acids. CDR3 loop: CASSQGTGGGNQPQHF. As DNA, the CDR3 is TGTGCCAGCAGCCAAGGGACAGGGGGTGGCAATCAGCCCCAGCATTTT.

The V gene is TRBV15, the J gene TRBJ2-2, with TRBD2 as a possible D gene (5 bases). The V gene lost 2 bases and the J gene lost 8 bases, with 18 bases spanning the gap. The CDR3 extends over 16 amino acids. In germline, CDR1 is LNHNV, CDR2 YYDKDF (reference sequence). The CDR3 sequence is CATSRLPGIAGGELFF. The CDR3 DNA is TGTGCCACCAGCAGACTCCCGGGGATCGCCGGGGGGGAGCTGTTTTTT.

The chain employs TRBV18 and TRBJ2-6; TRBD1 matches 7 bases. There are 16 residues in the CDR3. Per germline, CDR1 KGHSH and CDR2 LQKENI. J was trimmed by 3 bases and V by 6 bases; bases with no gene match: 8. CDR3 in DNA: TGTGCCAGCTCGCGCGAAGGGGGCTTTGGGGCCAACGTCCTGACTTTC. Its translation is CASSREGGFGANVLTF.

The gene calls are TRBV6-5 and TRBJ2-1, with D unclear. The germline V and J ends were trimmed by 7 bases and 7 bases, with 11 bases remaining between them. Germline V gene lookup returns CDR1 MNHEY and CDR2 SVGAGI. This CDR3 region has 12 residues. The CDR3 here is CASTSTGNEQFF. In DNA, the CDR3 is TGTGCCAGCACCTCAACCGGTAATGAGCAGTTCTTC.

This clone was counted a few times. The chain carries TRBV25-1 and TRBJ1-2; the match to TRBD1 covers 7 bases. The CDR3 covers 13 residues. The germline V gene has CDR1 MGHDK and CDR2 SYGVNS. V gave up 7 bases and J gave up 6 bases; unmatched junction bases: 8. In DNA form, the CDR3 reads TGTGCCAGCACAGGGACAGTTGATAATGGCTACACCTTC. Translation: CASTGTVDNGYTF.

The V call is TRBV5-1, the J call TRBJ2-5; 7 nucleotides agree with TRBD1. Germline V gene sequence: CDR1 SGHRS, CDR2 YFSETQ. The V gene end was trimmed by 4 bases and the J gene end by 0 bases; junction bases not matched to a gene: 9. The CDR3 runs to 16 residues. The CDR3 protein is CASSREGAMYQETQYF. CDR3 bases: TGCGCCAGCAGCCGAGAGGGGGCCATGTACCAAGAGACCCAGTACTTC.

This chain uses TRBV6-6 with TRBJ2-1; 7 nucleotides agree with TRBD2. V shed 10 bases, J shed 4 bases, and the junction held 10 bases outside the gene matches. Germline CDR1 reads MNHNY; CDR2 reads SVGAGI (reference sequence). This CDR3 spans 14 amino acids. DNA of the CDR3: TGTGCCACTGGGAGGGGCGGGGGATACAATGAGCAGTTCTTC. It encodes CATGRGGGYNEQFF.

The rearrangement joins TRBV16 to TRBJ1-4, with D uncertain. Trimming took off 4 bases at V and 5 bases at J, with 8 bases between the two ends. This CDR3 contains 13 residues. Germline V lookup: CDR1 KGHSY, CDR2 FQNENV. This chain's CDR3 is CASSPLGNEKLFF. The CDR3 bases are TGTGCCAGCAGCCCCTTGGGCAATGAAAAACTGTTTTTT.

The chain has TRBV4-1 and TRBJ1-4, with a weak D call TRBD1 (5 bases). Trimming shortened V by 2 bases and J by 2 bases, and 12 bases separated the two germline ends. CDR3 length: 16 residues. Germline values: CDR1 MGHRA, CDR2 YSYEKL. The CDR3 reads CASSQQQGVTNEKLFF. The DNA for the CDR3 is TGCGCCAGCAGCCAACAACAAGGGGTCACTAATGAAAAACTGTTTTTT.

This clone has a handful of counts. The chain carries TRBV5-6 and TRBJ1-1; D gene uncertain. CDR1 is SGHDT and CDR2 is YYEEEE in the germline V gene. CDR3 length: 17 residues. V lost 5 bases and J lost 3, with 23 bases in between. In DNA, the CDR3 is TGTGCCAGCAGTCGGGATGACATGACCCGGGGAGACACTGAAGCTTTCTTT. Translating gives CASSRDDMTRGDTEAFF.

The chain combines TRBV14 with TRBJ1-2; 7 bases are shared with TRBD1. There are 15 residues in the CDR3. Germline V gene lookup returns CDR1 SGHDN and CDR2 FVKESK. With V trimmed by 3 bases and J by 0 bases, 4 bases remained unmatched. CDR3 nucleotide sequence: TGTGCCAGCAGCCAGACAGGGCAAGCTAACTATGGCTACACCTTC. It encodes CASSQTGQANYGYTF.

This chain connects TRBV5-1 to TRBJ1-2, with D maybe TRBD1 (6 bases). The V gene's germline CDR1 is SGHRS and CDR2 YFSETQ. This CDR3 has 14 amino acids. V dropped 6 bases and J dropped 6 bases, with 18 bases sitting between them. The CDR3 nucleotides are TGCGCCAGCACGCGGGGGGGCGCGAAGGATGGCTACACCTTC. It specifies CASTRGGAKDGYTF.

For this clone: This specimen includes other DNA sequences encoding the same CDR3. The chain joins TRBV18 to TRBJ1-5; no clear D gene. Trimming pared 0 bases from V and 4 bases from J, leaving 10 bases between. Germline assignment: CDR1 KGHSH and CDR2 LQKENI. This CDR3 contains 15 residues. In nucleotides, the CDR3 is TGTGCCAGCTCACCACCGGGCCTAACAAATCAGCCCCAGCATTTT. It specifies CASSPPGLTNQPQHF.

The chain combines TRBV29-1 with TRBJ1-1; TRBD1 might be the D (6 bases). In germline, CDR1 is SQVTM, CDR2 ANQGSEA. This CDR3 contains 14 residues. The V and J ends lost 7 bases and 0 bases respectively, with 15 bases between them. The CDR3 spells CSALSGGMNTEAFF. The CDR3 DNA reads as TGCAGCGCCCTAAGTGGGGGCATGAACACTGAAGCTTTCTTT.

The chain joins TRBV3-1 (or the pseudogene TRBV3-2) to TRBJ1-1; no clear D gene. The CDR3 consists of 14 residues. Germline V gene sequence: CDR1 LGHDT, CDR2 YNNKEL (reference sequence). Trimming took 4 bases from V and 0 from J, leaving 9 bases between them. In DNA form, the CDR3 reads TGTGCCAGCAGCCGTACAGTCCTGAACACTGAAGCTTTCTTT. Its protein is CASSRTVLNTEAFF.

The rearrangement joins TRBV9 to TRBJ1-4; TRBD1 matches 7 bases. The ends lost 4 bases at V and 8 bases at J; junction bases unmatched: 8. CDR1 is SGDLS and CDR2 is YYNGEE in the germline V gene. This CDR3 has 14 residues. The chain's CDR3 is CASSQGGETEKLFF. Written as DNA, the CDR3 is TGTGCCAGCAGCCAAGGGGGCGAGACGGAAAAACTGTTTTTT.